Listed below are T cell receptor beta chains from one sample, sequenced in a study of T cells in localized non-small cell lung cancer. Here immunoSEQ multiplex PCR was the method, and the copy in TCRdb shows in-frame clones only, minus some. The sample includes 2,500 to 3,500 clones, 30% to 40% seen only once; the top ten take around a tenth. The sample here was lung tumor tissue, taken before any cancer treatment. Source of these receptors: a male donor older than 55 with stage I squamous cell lung carcinoma. The CDR3 runs from the conserved cysteine through the conserved F or W. D genes are given only for firm matches. Not every row has a clone size; where given, it reads once, few, many or a size class.

CDR3nt	CDR3aa	d_gene	v_gene	j_gene	abundance	len
TGCGCCAGCAGCTTGGGAGGGGGGCTAGATACGCAGTATTTT	CASSLGGGLDTQYF	-	TRBV5-1	TRBJ2-3	-	14
TGTGCCAGCAGCCAACTGGGCACTGAAGCTTTCTTT	CASSQLGTEAFF	-	TRBV6-8	TRBJ1-1	-	12
TGTGCCACCAGCAGAGGACAGCGGGGGACTGAAGCTTTCTTT	CATSRGQRGTEAFF	-	TRBV15	TRBJ1-1	-	14
TGCAGCGTTGAATTAGCGGGAGCCTACAATGAGCAGTTCTTC	CSVELAGAYNEQFF	TRBD2	TRBV29-1	TRBJ2-1	-	14
TGCGCCAGCAGCGACCGGGGGAAGGAGACCCAGTACTTC	CASSDRGKETQYF	-	TRBV4-1	TRBJ2-5	medium-sized	13
TGTGCCAGCGCCAACGAGAGGGGCCACGAGCAGTACTTC	CASANERGHEQYF	-	TRBV6-8	TRBJ2-7	few	13
TGTGCCACCCAGACTAGCGGAAGTTACGAGCAGTACTTC	CATQTSGSYEQYF	TRBD2	TRBV6-8	TRBJ2-7	-	13
TGTGCCAGCAGCTTGTATATTGGGGGTAATAAAGAGACCCAGTACTTC	CASSLYIGGNKETQYF	-	TRBV11-3	TRBJ2-5	medium-sized	16
TGTGCCACCTCGATGACTCAGAGCTCCTACGAGCAGTACTTC	CATSMTQSSYEQYF	-	TRBV15	TRBJ2-7	-	14
TGTGCCAGCTCAACAGAGGGACTAGCGGGAGAGACCCAGTACTTC	CASSTEGLAGETQYF	TRBD2	TRBV18	TRBJ2-5	large	15
TGTGCCAGCAGCTTATGGGTGGAGCGGGTCAATGAGCAGTTCTTC	CASSLWVERVNEQFF	-	TRBV11-3	TRBJ2-1	few	15